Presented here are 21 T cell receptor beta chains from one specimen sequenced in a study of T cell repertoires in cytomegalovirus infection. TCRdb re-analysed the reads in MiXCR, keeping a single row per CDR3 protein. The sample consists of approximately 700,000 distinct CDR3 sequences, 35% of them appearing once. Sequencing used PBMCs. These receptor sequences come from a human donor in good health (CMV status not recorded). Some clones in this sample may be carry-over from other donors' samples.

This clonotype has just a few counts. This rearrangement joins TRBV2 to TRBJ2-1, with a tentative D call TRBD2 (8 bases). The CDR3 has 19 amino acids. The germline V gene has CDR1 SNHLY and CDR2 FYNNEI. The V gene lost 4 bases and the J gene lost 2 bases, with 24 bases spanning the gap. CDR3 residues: CASSGFQGQTSETYNEQFF. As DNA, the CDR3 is TGTGCCAGCAGTGGGTTTCAGGGACAGACTAGCGAAACCTACAATGAGCAGTTCTTC.

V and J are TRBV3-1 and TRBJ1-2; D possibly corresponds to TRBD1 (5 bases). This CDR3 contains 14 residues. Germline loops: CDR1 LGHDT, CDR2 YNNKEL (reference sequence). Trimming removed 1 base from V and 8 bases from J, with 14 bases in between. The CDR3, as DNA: TGTGCCAGCAGCCAAGTGGGGACCGCGAGCGGCTACACCTTC. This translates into CASSQVGTASGYTF.

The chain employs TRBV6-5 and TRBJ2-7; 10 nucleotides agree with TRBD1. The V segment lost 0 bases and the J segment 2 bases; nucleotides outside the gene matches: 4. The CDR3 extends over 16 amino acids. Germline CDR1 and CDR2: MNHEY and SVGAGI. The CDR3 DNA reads TGTGCCAGCAGTTACTCAGGGACAGGGGCTACCTACGAGCAGTACTTC. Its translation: CASSYSGTGATYEQYF.

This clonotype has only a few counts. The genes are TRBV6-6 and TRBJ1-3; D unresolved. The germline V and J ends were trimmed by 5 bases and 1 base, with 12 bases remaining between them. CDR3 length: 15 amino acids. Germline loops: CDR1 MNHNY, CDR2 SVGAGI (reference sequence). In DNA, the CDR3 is TGTGCCAGCAGTCCCCAACTGGGTTCTGGAAACACCATATATTTT. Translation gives CASSPQLGSGNTIYF.

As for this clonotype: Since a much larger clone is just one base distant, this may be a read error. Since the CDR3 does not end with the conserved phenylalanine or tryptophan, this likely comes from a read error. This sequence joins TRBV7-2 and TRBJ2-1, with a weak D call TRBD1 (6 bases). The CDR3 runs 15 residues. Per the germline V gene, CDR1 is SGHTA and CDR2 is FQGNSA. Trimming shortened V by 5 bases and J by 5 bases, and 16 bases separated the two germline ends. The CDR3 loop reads CASSLSLGAHNEQFL. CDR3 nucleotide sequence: TGTGCCAGCAGCCTAAGTTTGGGGGCTCACAATGAGCAGTTCTTA.

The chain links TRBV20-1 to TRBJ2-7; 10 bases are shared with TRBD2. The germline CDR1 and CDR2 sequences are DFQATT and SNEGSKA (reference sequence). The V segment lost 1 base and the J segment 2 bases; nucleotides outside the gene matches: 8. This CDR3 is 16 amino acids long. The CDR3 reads CSARVPAGGPAYEQYF. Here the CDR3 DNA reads TGCAGTGCTAGAGTCCCAGCGGGAGGGCCCGCCTACGAGCAGTACTTC.

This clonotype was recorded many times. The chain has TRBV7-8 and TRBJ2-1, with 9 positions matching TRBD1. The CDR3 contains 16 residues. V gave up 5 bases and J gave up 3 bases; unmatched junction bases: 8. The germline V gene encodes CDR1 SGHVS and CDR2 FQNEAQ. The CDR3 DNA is TGTGCCAGCAGCCTGTGGGGACAGGGAAACTACAATGAGCAGTTCTTC. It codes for CASSLWGQGNYNEQFF.

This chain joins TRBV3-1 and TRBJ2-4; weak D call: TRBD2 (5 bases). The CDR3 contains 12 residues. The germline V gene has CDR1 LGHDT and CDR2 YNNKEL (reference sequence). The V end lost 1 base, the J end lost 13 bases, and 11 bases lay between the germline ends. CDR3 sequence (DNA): TGTGCCAGCAGCCAAGGTTCGGGGTCCCAGTACTTC. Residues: CASSQGSGSQYF.

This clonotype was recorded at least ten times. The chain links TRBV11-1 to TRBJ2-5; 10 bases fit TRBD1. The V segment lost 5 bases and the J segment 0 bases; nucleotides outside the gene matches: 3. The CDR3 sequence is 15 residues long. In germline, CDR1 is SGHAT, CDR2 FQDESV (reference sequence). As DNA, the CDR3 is TGTGCCAGCAGCCCCGGGACAGGGGACCAAGAGACCCAGTACTTC. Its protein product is CASSPGTGDQETQYF.

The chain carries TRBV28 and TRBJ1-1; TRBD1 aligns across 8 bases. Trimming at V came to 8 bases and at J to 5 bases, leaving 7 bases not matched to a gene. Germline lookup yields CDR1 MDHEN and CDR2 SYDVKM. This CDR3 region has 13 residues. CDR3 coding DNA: TGTGCCAGCGGAACCAGGGGGCGTACTGAAGCTTTCTTT. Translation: CASGTRGRTEAFF.

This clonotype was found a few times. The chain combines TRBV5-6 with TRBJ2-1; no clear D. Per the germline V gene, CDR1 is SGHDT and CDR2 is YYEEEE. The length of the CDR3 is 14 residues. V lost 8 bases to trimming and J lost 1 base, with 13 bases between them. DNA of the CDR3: TGTGCCAGTAGCCCGACTGCATCCTACAATGAGCAGTTCTTC. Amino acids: CASSPTASYNEQFF. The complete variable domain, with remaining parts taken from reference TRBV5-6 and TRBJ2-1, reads DAGVTQSPTHLIKTRGQQVTLRCSPKSGHDTVSWYQQALGQGPQFIFQYYEEEERQRGNFPDRFSGHQFPNYSSELNVNALLLGDSALYLCASSPTASYNEQFFGPGTRLTVL.

CDR3 amino acids: CASSQVEPGPLSTEAFF. The CDR3 nucleotides are TGCGCCAGCAGCCAAGTGGAACCGGGCCCCTTAAGCACTGAAGCTTTCTTT. The chain combines TRBV4-1 with TRBJ1-1; D is unclear. This CDR3 region has 17 residues. Trimming stripped 1 base from V and 4 bases from J, with 19 bases between. Looked up from germline, CDR1 is MGHRA and CDR2 is YSYEKL.

CDR3 sequence: CSARDWPGIGYEQYF. DNA of the CDR3: TGCAGTGCTAGAGATTGGCCAGGGATCGGCTACGAGCAGTACTTC. The chain recombines TRBV20-1 with TRBJ2-7; maybe TRBD1 (5 bases). The V and J ends lost 0 bases and 3 bases respectively, with 15 bases between them. The germline gives CDR1 DFQATT, CDR2 SNEGSKA (reference sequence). This CDR3 spans 15 amino acids.

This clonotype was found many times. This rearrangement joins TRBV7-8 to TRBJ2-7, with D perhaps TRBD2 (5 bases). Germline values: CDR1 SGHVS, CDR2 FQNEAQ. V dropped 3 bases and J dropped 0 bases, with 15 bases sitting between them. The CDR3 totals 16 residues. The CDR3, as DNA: TGTGCCAGCAGCTTGGCGGAAACTAGGAACTCCTACGAGCAGTACTTC. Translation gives CASSLAETRNSYEQYF.

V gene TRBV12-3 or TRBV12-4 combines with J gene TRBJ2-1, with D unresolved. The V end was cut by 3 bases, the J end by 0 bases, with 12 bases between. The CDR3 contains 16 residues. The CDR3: CASSFSRISSYNEQFF. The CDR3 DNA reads TGTGCCAGCAGTTTTAGCCGGATCAGCTCCTACAATGAGCAGTTCTTC.

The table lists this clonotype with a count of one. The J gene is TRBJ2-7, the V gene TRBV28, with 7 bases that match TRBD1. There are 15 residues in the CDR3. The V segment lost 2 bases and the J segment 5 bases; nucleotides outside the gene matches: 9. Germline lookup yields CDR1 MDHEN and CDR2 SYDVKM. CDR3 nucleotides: TGTGCCAGCAGTTTACCAAAACCAAGGGGGCACGAGCAGTACTTC. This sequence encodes CASSLPKPRGHEQYF.

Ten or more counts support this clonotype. The CDR3 nucleotides read TGTGCCAGCAGCTTATTGGTAGGGTGGACAGATACGCAGTATTTT. Its protein product is CASSLLVGWTDTQYF. This chain connects TRBV7-2 to TRBJ2-3; no clear D. Deletions cut 2 bases from V and 3 bases from J, with 12 bases between. The CDR3 has 15 residues. Per the germline V gene, CDR1 is SGHTA and CDR2 is FQGNSA.

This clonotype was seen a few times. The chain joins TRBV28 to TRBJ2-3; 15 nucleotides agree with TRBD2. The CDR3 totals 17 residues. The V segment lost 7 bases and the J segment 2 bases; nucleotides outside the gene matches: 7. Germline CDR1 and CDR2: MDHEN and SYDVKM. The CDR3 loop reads CASKDWTSGGATDTQYF. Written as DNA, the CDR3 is TGTGCCAGCAAAGACTGGACTAGCGGGGGGGCCACAGATACGCAGTATTTT.

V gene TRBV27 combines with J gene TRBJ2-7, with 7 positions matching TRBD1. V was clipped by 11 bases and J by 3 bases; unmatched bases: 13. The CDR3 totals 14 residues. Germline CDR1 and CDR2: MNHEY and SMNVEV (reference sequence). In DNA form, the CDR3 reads TGTGCCCTCAGTTTAGGACAGGACAGCTACGAGCAGTACTTC. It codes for CALSLGQDSYEQYF.

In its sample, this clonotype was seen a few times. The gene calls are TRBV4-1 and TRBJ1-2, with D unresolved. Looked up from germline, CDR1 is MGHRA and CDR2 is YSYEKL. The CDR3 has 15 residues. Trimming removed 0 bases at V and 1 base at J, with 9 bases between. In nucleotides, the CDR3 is TGCGCCAGCAGCCAAGATCTTGGAGTTAACTATGGCTACACCTTC. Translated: CASSQDLGVNYGYTF.

The CDR3 is CASGQINQPQHF. CDR3 coding DNA: TGTGCCAGCGGCCAAATCAATCAGCCCCAGCATTTT. The chain has TRBV19 and TRBJ1-5; D is unclear. The CDR3 is 12 amino acids. CDR1 is LNHDA, CDR2 SQIVND, per germline (reference sequence). The ends were cut back, 9 bases at V and 3 bases at J, with 9 bases in the middle.